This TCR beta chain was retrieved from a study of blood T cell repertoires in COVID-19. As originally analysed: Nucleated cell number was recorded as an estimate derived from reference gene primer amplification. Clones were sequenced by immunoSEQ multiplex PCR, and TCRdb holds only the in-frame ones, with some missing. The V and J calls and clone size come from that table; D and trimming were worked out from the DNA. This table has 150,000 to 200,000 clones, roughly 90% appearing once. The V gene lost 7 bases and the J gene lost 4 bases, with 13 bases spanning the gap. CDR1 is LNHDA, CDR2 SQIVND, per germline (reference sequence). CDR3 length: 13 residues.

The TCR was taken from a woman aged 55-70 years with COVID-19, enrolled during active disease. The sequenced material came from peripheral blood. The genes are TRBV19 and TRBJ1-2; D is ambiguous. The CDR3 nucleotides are TGTGCCAGTACCTCCTTTACCGGCTATGGCTACACCTTC. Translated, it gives CASTSFTGYGYTF.